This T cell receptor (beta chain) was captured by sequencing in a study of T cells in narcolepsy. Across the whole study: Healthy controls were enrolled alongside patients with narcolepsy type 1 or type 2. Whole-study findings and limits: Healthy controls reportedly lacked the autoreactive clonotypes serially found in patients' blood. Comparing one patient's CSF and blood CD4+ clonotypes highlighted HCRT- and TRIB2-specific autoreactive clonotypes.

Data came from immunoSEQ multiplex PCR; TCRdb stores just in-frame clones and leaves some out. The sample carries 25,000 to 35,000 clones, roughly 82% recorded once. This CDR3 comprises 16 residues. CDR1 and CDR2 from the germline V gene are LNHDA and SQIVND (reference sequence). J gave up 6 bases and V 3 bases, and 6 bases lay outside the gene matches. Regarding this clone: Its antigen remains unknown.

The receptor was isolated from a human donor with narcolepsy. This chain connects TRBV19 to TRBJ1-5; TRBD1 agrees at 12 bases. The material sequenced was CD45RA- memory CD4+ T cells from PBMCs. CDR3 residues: CASSIRDRGRFQPQHF. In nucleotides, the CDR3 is TGTGCCAGTAGTATTCGGGACAGGGGGCGATTTCAGCCCCAGCATTTT.